This T cell receptor beta chain was sequenced for a study of human thymus T cells. Study results and caveats: The related literature has documented a marked overlap of thymic repertoires among unrelated individuals. Among thymic and blood repertoires, usage of V and J genes appeared biased.

TCRdb's copy holds only in-frame clones and misses some; the assay was immunoSEQ multiplex PCR. The sample holds roughly 120,000 clones, more than 90% seen once. Corrective cardiac operations yielded the resected thymus tissue. Samples came from healthy Finnish infants during open corrective cardiac surgery. As to this clone: Its antigen is not known.

Trimming left V 3 bases short and J 7 bases short, with 13 bases between. Per the germline V gene, CDR1 is SGHAT and CDR2 is FQNNGV. The CDR3 spans 14 residues. This TCR derives from a boy in the first two years of life with a congenital heart defect but otherwise immunologically healthy. The rearrangement joins TRBV11-2 to TRBJ2-1, with D perhaps TRBD2 (6 bases). Input material: thymus tissue. The CDR3 loop reads CASSFQTGENEQFF. Written as DNA, the CDR3 is TGTGCCAGCAGCTTCCAGACGGGGGAAAATGAGCAGTTCTTC.